Listed below are T cell receptor beta chains from one sample, sequenced in a study of cytotoxic CD8 clonotypes in ibrutinib-treated CLL. TCRdb keeps only in-frame clones here, not all; method: immunoSEQ multiplex PCR. The sample lists approximately 100,000 clones, approximately 58% occurring once. The sequencing used PBMCs, collected after 24 months of ibrutinib treatment. These TCRs come from a human donor with chronic lymphocytic leukemia. Both conserved end residues are part of each CDR3. D genes are given only for firm matches. Rows give clone size only sometimes, using once, few, many, or a class for an expanded clone.

>-|TRBV25-1|14|TRBJ2-1|-
CASSEYLSSNEQFF
TGTGCCAGCAGTGAATATCTTTCCAGCAATGAGCAGTTCTTC
>-|TRBV15|17|TRBJ1-5|TRBD1
CATSGNRGTGGGQPQHF
TGTGCCACCAGCGGAAATCGCGGGACAGGAGGAGGTCAGCCCCAGCATTTT
>-|TRBV5-1|16|TRBJ2-3|-
CASSLAAGRGTDTQYF
TGCGCCAGCAGCTTGGCGGCGGGGCGGGGTACAGATACGCAGTATTTT
>-|TRBV9|14|TRBJ2-7|TRBD2
CASSVASGVYEQYF
TGTGCCAGCAGCGTGGCTAGCGGGGTTTACGAGCAGTACTTC
>-|TRBV7-3|15|TRBJ1-6|-
CARYRTLSYNSPLHF
TGTGCCAGGTACAGAACCCTCTCCTATAATTCACCCCTCCACTTT
>few|TRBV7-3|13|TRBJ1-2|-
CASSRILGSGYTF
TGTGCCAGCAGCCGCATACTTGGTAGTGGCTACACCTTC
>-|TRBV29-1|13|TRBJ2-3|TRBD1
CSVTGASADTQYF
TGCAGCGTAACAGGGGCGAGCGCAGATACGCAGTATTTT
>-|TRBV27|13|TRBJ1-5|-
CASSFDGNQPQHF
TGTGCCAGCAGTTTCGATGGCAATCAGCCCCAGCATTTT
>-|TRBV5-1|16|TRBJ2-3|TRBD2
CASSPSGRGITDTQYF
TGCGCCAGCAGCCCATCAGGGCGGGGGATCACAGATACGCAGTATTTT
>-|TRBV28|20|TRBJ1-4|TRBD1
CASSPRARRDRGRWVESEFF
TGTGCCAGCAGTCCCAGAGCCCGACGAGACAGGGGGCGGTGGGTTGAGAGTGAGTTTTTT
>few|TRBV9|14|TRBJ2-7|TRBD2
CASSVMVAGGEQYF
TGTGCCAGCAGCGTAATGGTAGCGGGCGGCGAGCAGTACTTC
>-|TRBV2|12|TRBJ1-1|-
CATGKETTEAFF
TGTGCCACCGGCAAGGAAACGACTGAAGCTTTCTTT
>-|TRBV9|14|TRBJ1-4|-
CASSVGQGNEKLFF
TGTGCCAGCAGCGTGGGCCAGGGTAATGAAAAACTGTTTTTT
>few|TRBV6-6|16|TRBJ1-2|-
CASSSQPGRGDYGYTF
TGTGCCAGCAGTTCCCAGCCGGGACGTGGGGACTATGGCTACACCTTC
>-|TRBV30|12|TRBJ1-3|-
CAWSGNGNTIYF
TGTGCCTGGAGTGGGAACGGAAACACCATATATTTT
>-|TRBV30|15|TRBJ1-4|-
CAWSKGSSINEKLFF
TGTGCCTGGAGTAAAGGGTCCTCGATCAATGAAAAACTGTTTTTT